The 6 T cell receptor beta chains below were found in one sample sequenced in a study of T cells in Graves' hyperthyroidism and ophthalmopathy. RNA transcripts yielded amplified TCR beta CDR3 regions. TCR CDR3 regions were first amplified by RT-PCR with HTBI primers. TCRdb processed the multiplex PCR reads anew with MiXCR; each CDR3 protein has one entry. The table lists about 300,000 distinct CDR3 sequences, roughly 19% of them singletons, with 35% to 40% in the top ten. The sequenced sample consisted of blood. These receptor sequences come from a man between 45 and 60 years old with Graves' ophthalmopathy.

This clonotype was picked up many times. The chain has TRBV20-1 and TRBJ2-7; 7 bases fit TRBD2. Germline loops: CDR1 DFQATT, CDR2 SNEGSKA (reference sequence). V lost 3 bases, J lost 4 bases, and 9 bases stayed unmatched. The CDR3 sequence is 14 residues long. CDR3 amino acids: CSASSASGRYEQYF. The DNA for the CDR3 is TGCAGTGCTAGTTCTGCTAGCGGAAGATACGAGCAGTACTTC.

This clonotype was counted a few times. DNA for the CDR3: TGTGCCATCAGTGAGTTCGAACAAGGAAACACCATATATTTT. It is translated as CAISEFEQGNTIYF. This sequence joins TRBV10-3 and TRBJ1-3; D gene uncertain. The CDR3 sequence is 14 residues long. V lost 1 base, J lost 4 bases, and 8 bases lay in between. Looked up from germline, CDR1 is ENHRY and CDR2 is SYGVKD.

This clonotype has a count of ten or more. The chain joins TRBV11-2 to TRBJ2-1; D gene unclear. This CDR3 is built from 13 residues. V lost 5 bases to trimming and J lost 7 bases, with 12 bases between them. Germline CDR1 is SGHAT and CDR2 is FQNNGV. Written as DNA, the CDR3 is TGTGCCAGCAGCCAGACCCTGGATAATGAGCAGTTCTTC. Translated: CASSQTLDNEQFF.

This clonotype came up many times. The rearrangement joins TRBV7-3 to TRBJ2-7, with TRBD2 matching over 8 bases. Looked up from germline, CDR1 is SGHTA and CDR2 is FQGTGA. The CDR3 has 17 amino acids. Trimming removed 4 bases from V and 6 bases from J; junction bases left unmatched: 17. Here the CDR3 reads CASSSYPIGLARGEQYF. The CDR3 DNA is TGTGCCAGCAGCTCTTACCCGATAGGACTAGCACGGGGCGAGCAGTACTTC.

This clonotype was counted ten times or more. This CDR3 reads CASSLDSSTDTQYF. CDR3 nucleotides: TGTGCCAGCAGTCTTGACAGTAGCACAGATACGCAGTATTTT. The rearrangement joins TRBV7-3 to TRBJ2-3, with D possibly matching TRBD1 (5 bases). This CDR3 spans 14 amino acids. Germline V lookup: CDR1 SGHTA, CDR2 FQGTGA. V was trimmed by 6 bases and J by 0 bases, leaving 10 bases between them.

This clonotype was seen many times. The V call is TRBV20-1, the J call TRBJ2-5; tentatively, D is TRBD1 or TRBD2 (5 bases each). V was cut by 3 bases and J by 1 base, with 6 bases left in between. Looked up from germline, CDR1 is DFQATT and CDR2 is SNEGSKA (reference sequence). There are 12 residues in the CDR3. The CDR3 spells CSARGVQETQYF. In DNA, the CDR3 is TGCAGTGCTAGGGGGGTCCAAGAGACCCAGTACTTC.